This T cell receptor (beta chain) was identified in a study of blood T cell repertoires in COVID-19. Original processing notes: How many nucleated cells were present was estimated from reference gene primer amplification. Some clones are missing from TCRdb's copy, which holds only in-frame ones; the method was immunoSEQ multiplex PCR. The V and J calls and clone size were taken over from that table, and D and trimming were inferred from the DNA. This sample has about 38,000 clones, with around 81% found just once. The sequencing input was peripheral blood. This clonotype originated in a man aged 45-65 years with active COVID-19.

Here the CDR3 reads CASSLTGANTEAFF. The CDR3 nucleotides are TGTGCCAGCAGCCTGACAGGGGCGAACACTGAAGCTTTCTTT. V gene TRBV7-2 combines with J gene TRBJ1-1, with TRBD1 matching over 8 bases. The CDR3 spans 14 residues. Germline CDR1 and CDR2: SGHTA and FQGNSA. Trimming took 5 bases from V and 1 from J; bases not matched to a gene: 3.